Following are 27 T cell receptor beta chains from one sample sequenced in a study of blood T cell repertoires in COVID-19. Sequencing was performed with immunoSEQ multiplex PCR; in TCRdb, only in-frame clones are kept and a portion is missing. This sample carries 200,000 to 300,000 clones, approximately 90% of them seen once, and the ten largest clones take roughly 2.4%. Sequenced input: PBMCs or T cells enriched from blood (not recorded which). The receptors were gathered from a middle-aged woman with acute COVID-19.

In this sample, this clone turned up once. This specimen includes other DNA sequences encoding the same CDR3. The chain couples TRBV18 to TRBJ1-2; D may be TRBD1 (6 bases). The ends were cut back, 6 bases at V and 4 bases at J, with 12 bases in the middle. Germline V gene data show CDR1 as KGHSH and CDR2 as LQKENI. The CDR3 runs 13 residues. DNA for the CDR3: TGTGCCAGCTCTCCTGACAGGTCCTATGGCTACACCTTC. It specifies CASSPDRSYGYTF.

The chain combines TRBV5-1 with TRBJ2-1; TRBD2 matches at 9 bases. Germline V gene sequence: CDR1 SGHRS, CDR2 YFSETQ. V shed 7 bases, J shed 5 bases, and the junction held 7 bases outside the gene matches. The length of the CDR3 is 14 residues. CDR3 bases: TGCGCCAGCTGGGTAGCGGGAGTTAACAATGAGCAGTTCTTC. Translated: CASWVAGVNNEQFF.

The chain couples TRBV29-1 to TRBJ2-3; TRBD2 aligns across 8 bases. The V gene end was trimmed by 7 bases and the J gene end by 2 bases; junction bases not matched to a gene: 11. The CDR3 loop spans 15 amino acids. From germline, CDR1 is SQVTM and CDR2 ANQGSEA. The CDR3 DNA reads as TGCAGCGCGGGGGGAGTAGCGGGATCCACAGATACGCAGTATTTT. Protein product: CSAGGVAGSTDTQYF.

The chain carries TRBV10-3 and TRBJ1-1; D may be TRBD1 (5 bases). CDR1 is ENHRY, CDR2 SYGVKD, per germline. CDR3 length: 12 amino acids. The V end was cut by 6 bases, the J end by 3 bases, with 8 bases between. The CDR3 protein is CAIRGPDTEAFF. Written as DNA, the CDR3 is TGTGCCATCAGGGGGCCCGACACTGAAGCTTTCTTT.

A single count supports this clone. The rearrangement links TRBV29-1 to TRBJ2-7; possible D gene TRBD1, 6 bases. The CDR3 length is 12 residues. Trimming removed 5 bases at V and 0 bases at J, with 8 bases between. Germline-derived CDR1 and CDR2 are SQVTM and ANQGSEA. The CDR3 nucleotides are TGCAGCGTTAAGACAGGCTCCTACGAGCAGTACTTC. This gives the protein CSVKTGSYEQYF.

The chain joins TRBV18 to TRBJ2-1, with a possible D match to TRBD2 (6 bases). Germline V gene data show CDR1 as KGHSH and CDR2 as LQKENI. Trimming cost V 5 bases and J 3 bases, with 14 bases left between them. There are 15 residues in the CDR3. DNA for the CDR3: TGTGCCAGCTCAGTTGGGGGGAGCCTCTACAATGAGCAGTTCTTC. Protein product: CASSVGGSLYNEQFF.

The V gene is TRBV4-2, the J gene TRBJ2-1; 13 positions agree with TRBD2. The germline V gene has CDR1 LGHNA and CDR2 YNFKEQ. CDR3 length: 16 amino acids. The junction had 5 bases not matched to a gene; V was cut back by 4 bases and J by 5 bases. CDR3 protein: CASSRTTSGGDNEQFF. The CDR3 nucleotides are TGTGCCAGCAGCCGAACTACTAGCGGGGGGGACAATGAGCAGTTCTTC.

The chain couples TRBV19 to TRBJ1-2; a weak D match, TRBD1 (6 bases). This CDR3 is 16 amino acids long. V lost 5 bases to trimming and J lost 8 bases, with 24 bases between them. The germline V gene encodes CDR1 LNHDA and CDR2 SQIVND (reference sequence). The DNA for the CDR3 is TGTGCCAGTAGTCCCCTTTCCGAGGGGCAGGGGCGCGGCTACACCTTC. It translates to CASSPLSEGQGRGYTF.

This sequence joins TRBV6-5 and TRBJ1-5; 7 nucleotides agree with TRBD1. The CDR3 runs 16 residues. The trim removed 4 bases at V and 1 base at J, leaving 7 bases unmatched. CDR1 and CDR2 (germline): MNHEY, SVGAGI. This CDR3 reads CASSSRTGRSNQPQHF. In DNA form, the CDR3 reads TGTGCCAGCAGTTCCCGGACAGGCCGGAGCAATCAGCCCCAGCATTTT.

This chain links TRBV12-5 with TRBJ2-5, with 8 positions matching TRBD1. Per germline, CDR1 LGHNT and CDR2 FRNRAP. The V and J ends lost 6 bases and 3 bases, in that order; junction bases with no gene match: 6. This CDR3 is built from 14 residues. The CDR3 sequence: CASGPGQVEETQYF. Here the CDR3 DNA reads TGTGCTAGTGGCCCGGGACAGGTGGAAGAGACCCAGTACTTC. The full variable domain, its missing parts supplied by reference TRBV12-5 and TRBJ2-5, is DARVTQTPRHKVTEMGQEVTMRCQPILGHNTVFWYRQTMMQGLELLAYFRNRAPLDDSGMPKDRFSAEMPDATLATLKIQPSEPRDSAVYFCASGPGQVEETQYFGPGTRLLVL.

This sequence joins TRBV5-5 and TRBJ1-1, with a weak D call TRBD1 (5 bases). The CDR3 is 15 amino acids. V lost 3 bases and J lost 4, with 16 bases in between. The V gene's germline CDR1 is SGHKS and CDR2 YYEKEE (reference sequence). The CDR3 protein is CASSYGTGSGTEAFF. The CDR3 coding sequence is TGTGCCAGCAGCTACGGAACAGGATCCGGCACTGAAGCTTTCTTT.

This chain connects TRBV29-1 to TRBJ2-3; 7 nucleotides line up with TRBD1. Germline loops: CDR1 SQVTM, CDR2 ANQGSEA. The CDR3 is 15 residues long. Trimming took 4 bases from V and 2 from J; bases not matched to a gene: 9. The CDR3: CSVGSRGGVTDTQYF. The CDR3 bases are TGCAGCGTTGGGTCGAGAGGGGGCGTCACAGATACGCAGTATTTT.

The sample holds a few counts of this clone. The V and J genes are TRBV5-1 and TRBJ2-2, with TRBD2 identical over 14 bases. With 5 bases clipped from V and 7 bases from J, the junction kept 7 bases outside the gene matches. The CDR3 runs to 16 residues. CDR1 and CDR2 (germline): SGHRS, YFSETQ. The CDR3 is CASSLTSGRAGGELFF. DNA of the CDR3: TGCGCCAGCAGTTTGACTAGCGGGAGGGCTGGCGGGGAGCTGTTTTTT.

A remark on this clone: Its ends do not fully match the called genes, so a read error is possible. The chain recombines TRBV7-9 with TRBJ1-1; 7 nucleotides align to TRBD1. Germline lookup yields CDR1 SEHNR and CDR2 FQNEAQ (reference sequence). CDR3 length: 13 residues. DNA of the CDR3: TGTGCCAGCAGCTTCAGGGGGAACGCTGAAGCTTTCTTT. Encoded protein: CASSFRGNAEAFF.

The sample holds a few counts of this clone. The gene calls are TRBV5-1 and TRBJ2-7; TRBD2 might be the D (6 bases). This CDR3 is 14 amino acids long. The germline V gene encodes CDR1 SGHRS and CDR2 YFSETQ. The V end was cut by 0 bases, the J end by 4 bases, with 11 bases between. The CDR3 region is CASSLVPGRYEQYF. In DNA form, the CDR3 reads TGCGCCAGCAGCTTGGTCCCAGGGAGGTACGAGCAGTACTTC.

V gene TRBV6-5 combines with J gene TRBJ1-4; tentatively, D is TRBD1 (6 bases). Germline V CDR1 and CDR2: MNHEY, SVGAGI. This CDR3 is built from 13 residues. The V gene lost 5 bases and the J gene lost 7 bases, with 11 bases spanning the gap. The CDR3, as DNA: TGTGCCAGCAGTAGGGCAGGGGCTGAAAAACTGTTTTTT. This encodes CASSRAGAEKLFF.

The chain couples TRBV15 to TRBJ1-5; the D is unclear. Germline assignment: CDR1 LNHNV and CDR2 YYDKDF (reference sequence). The ends were cut back, 3 bases at V and 5 bases at J, with 5 bases in the middle. There are 12 residues in the CDR3. The CDR3 here is CATSRADQPQHF. CDR3 coding DNA: TGTGCCACCAGCAGGGCGGATCAGCCCCAGCATTTT.

The V call is TRBV4-1, the J call TRBJ2-2, with 10 nucleotides matching TRBD2. Germline V gives CDR1 MGHRA, CDR2 YSYEKL. This CDR3 has 17 amino acids. The trim removed 5 bases at V and 6 bases at J, leaving 12 bases unmatched. As DNA, the CDR3 is TGCGCCAGCAGCTCCCCGCTACTAGCGGGGAAGGCCGGGGAGCTGTTTTTT. Encoded protein: CASSSPLLAGKAGELFF.

This chain connects TRBV7-6 to TRBJ2-2, with D maybe TRBD2 (6 bases). This CDR3 region has 17 residues. Trimming stripped 3 bases from V and 5 bases from J, with 19 bases between. CDR1 is SGHVS, CDR2 FNYEAQ, per germline. The CDR3 coding sequence is TGTGCCAGCAGCTTGGCCGGCGGGGACGTAGGAACCGGGGAGCTGTTTTTT. It codes for CASSLAGGDVGTGELFF.

The chain employs TRBV6-2 or TRBV6-3 and TRBJ2-7; D tentatively fits TRBD1 or TRBD2 (6 bases each). From germline, CDR1 is MNHEY and CDR2 SVGEGT. The V and J ends lost 6 bases and 2 bases respectively, with 20 bases between them. The CDR3 is 16 amino acids. The CDR3 spells CASSRERQVGTYEQYF. In DNA, the CDR3 is TGTGCCAGCAGCCGGGAGAGACAGGTTGGCACCTACGAGCAGTACTTC.

The rearrangement joins TRBV4-1 to TRBJ1-2; 9 nucleotides agree with TRBD1. Germline V CDR1 and CDR2: MGHRA, YSYEKL. The CDR3 covers 15 residues. The V gene end was trimmed by 6 bases and the J gene end by 5 bases; junction bases not matched to a gene: 10. The CDR3 loop is CASSHPKGQGYGYTF. CDR3 bases: TGCGCCAGCAGTCATCCCAAGGGACAGGGTTATGGCTACACCTTC.

The chain joins TRBV9 to TRBJ2-2, with 11 bases aligning to TRBD2. From germline, CDR1 is SGDLS and CDR2 YYNGEE. V lost 7 bases, J lost 6 bases, and 11 bases stayed unmatched. This CDR3 spans 16 amino acids. The CDR3 DNA follows: TGTGCCAGCCGCTCCCTAGCGGGGGGAGAGTCCGGGGAGCTGTTTTTT. Protein sequence: CASRSLAGGESGELFF.

The chain joins TRBV5-1 to TRBJ1-6; weak D call: TRBD1 (6 bases). Trimming stripped 4 bases from V and 3 bases from J, with 14 bases between. Looked up from germline, CDR1 is SGHRS and CDR2 is YFSETQ. The CDR3 is 16 amino acids. The chain's CDR3 is CASSLRQADYNSPLHF. The DNA of the CDR3 is TGCGCCAGCAGCCTCAGACAGGCAGACTATAATTCACCCCTCCACTTT.

This clone has a count of ten or more. The rearrangement uses TRBV10-1 and TRBJ2-1; the match to TRBD2 covers 13 bases. This CDR3 spans 16 amino acids. Unmatched junction bases numbered 9, after V lost 6 bases and J lost 7 bases. CDR1 and CDR2 (germline): WNHNN, SYGVQD (reference sequence). The CDR3 protein is CASSPPGLAGPNEQFF. For the CDR3, the DNA is TGCGCCAGCAGCCCACCGGGACTAGCGGGGCCTAATGAGCAGTTCTTC.

In its sample, this clone was seen once. The CDR3 here is CASSLAARSLDGYTF. CDR3 DNA sequence: TGCGCCAGCAGCTTGGCCGCAAGATCCCTAGATGGCTACACCTTC. V and J are TRBV5-1 and TRBJ1-2; no clear D. The CDR3 length is 15 residues. With 0 bases removed from V and 6 bases from J, the gap between germline ends came to 15 bases. Germline loops: CDR1 SGHRS, CDR2 YFSETQ.

The rearrangement joins TRBV7-2 to TRBJ1-4, with TRBD1 as a possible D gene (5 bases). The CDR3 extends over 15 amino acids. The germline V and J ends were trimmed by 5 bases and 8 bases, with 18 bases remaining between them. The germline V gene encodes CDR1 SGHTA and CDR2 FQGNSA. DNA for the CDR3: TGTGCCAGCAGCCCCCACGGTGGGGGGAGCGAAAAACTGTTTTTT. Translation: CASSPHGGGSEKLFF.

The V gene is TRBV6-5, the J gene TRBJ2-1; TRBD2 aligns across 12 bases. V lost 5 bases to trimming and J lost 7 bases; unmatched junction nucleotides: 6. The CDR3 runs to 15 residues. Germline lookup yields CDR1 MNHEY and CDR2 SVGAGI. The CDR3 sequence is CASSPSTSGGNEQFF. CDR3 bases: TGTGCCAGCAGTCCGAGCACTAGCGGGGGGAATGAGCAGTTCTTC.